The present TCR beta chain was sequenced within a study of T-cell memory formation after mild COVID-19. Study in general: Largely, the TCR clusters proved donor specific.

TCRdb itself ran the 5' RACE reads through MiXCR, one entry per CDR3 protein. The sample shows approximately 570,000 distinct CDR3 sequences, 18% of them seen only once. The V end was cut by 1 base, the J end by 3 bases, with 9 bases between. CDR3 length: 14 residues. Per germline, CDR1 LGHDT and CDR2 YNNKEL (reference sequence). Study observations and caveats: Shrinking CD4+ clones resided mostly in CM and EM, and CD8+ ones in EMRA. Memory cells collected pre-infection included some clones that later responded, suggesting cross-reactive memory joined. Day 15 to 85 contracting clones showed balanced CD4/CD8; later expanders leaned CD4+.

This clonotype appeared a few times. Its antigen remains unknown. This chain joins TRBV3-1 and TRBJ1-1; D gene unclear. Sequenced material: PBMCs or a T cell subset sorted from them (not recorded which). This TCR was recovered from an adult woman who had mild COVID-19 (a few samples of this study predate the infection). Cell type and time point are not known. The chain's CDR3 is CASSQGIRDTEAFF. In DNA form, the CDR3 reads TGTGCCAGCAGCCAAGGGATCCGGGACACTGAAGCTTTCTTT.